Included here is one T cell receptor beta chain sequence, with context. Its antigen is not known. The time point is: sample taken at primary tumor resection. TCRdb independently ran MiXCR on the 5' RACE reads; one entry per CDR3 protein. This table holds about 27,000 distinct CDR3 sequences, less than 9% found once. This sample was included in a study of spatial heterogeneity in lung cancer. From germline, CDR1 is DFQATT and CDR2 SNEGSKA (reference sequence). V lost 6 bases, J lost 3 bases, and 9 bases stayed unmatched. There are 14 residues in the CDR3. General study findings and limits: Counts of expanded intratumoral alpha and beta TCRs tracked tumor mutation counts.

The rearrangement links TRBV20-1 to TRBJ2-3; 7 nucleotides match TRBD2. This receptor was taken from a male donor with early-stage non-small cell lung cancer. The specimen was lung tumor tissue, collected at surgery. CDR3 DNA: TGCAGTGCACGGATAGCCGGGGGGACAGATACGCAGTATTTT. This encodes CSARIAGGTDTQYF.